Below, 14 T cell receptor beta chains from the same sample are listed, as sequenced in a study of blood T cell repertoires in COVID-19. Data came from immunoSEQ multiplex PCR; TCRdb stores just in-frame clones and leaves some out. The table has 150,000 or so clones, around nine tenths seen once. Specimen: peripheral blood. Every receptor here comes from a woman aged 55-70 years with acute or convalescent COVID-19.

This chain's CDR3 is CASSIEGHKAFF. The DNA for the CDR3 is TGTGCCAGTAGTATAGAAGGACATAAAGCTTTCTTT. V and J are TRBV19 and TRBJ1-1; tentative D call: TRBD1 (5 bases). The germline gives CDR1 LNHDA, CDR2 SQIVND (reference sequence). This CDR3 has 12 residues. V lost 0 bases to trimming and J lost 9 bases, with 8 bases between them.

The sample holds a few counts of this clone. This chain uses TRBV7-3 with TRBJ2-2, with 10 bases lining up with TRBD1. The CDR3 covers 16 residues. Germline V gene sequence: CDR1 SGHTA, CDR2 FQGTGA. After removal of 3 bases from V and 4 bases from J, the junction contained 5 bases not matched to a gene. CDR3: CASSLRDRGTTGELFF. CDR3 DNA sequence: TGTGCCAGCAGCTTGAGGGACAGGGGAACCACCGGGGAGCTGTTTTTT.

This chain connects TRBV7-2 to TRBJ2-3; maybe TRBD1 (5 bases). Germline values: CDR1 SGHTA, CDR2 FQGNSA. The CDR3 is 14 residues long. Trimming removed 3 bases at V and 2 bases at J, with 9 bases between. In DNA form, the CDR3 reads TGTGCCAGCAGCTTTCGACAGTTCACAGATACGCAGTATTTT. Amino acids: CASSFRQFTDTQYF.

The CDR3 spells CASSFSGGAAEQFF. The CDR3 bases are TGTGCCAGCAGCTTTAGCGGGGGGGCGGCTGAGCAGTTCTTC. This rearrangement joins TRBV9 to TRBJ2-1; 11 positions match TRBD2. The CDR3 runs to 14 residues. Per the germline V gene, CDR1 is SGDLS and CDR2 is YYNGEE. V lost 4 bases and J lost 9; bases outside the gene matches: 6.

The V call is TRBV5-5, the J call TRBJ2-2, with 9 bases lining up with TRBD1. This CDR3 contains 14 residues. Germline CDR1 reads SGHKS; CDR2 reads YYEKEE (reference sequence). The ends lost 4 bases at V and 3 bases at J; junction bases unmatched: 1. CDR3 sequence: CASSRTGDTGELFF. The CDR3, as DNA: TGTGCCAGCAGCCGGACAGGGGACACCGGGGAGCTGTTTTTT.

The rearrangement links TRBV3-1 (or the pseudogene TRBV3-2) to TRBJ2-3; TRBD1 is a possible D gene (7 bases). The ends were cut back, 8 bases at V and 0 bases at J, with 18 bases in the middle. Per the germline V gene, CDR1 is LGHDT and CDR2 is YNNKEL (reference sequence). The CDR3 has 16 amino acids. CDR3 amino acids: CASDGGGWGSTDTQYF. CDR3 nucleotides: TGTGCCAGCGACGGAGGGGGCTGGGGTAGCACAGATACGCAGTATTTT.

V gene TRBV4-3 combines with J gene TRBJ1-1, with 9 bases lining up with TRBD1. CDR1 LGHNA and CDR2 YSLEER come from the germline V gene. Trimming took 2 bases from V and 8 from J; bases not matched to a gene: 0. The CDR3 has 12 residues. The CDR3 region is CASSQTGGEAFF. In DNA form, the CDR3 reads TGCGCCAGCAGCCAAACAGGGGGCGAAGCTTTCTTT.

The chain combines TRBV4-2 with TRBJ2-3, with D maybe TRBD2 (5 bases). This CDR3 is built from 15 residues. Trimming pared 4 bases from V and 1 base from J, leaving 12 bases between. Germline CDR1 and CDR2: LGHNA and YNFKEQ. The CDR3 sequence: CASSLGGLRTDTQYF. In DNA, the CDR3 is TGTGCCAGCAGCCTCGGCGGACTTCGCACAGATACGCAGTATTTT.

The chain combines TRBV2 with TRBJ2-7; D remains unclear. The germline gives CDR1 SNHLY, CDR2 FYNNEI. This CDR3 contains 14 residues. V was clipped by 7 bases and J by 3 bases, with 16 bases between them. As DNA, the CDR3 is TGTGCCAGCATCCCGAGCAGGAATCACTACGAGCAGTACTTC. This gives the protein CASIPSRNHYEQYF.

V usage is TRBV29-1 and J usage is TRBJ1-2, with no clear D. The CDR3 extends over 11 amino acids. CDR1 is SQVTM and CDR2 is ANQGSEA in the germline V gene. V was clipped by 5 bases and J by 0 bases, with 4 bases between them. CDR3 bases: TGCAGCGTTACAGCTAACTATGGCTACACCTTC. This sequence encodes CSVTANYGYTF.

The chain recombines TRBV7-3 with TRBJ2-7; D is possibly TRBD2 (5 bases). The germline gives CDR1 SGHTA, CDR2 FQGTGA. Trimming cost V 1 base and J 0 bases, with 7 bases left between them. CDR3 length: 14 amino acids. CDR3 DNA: TGTGCCAGCAGCTTAAGTGGAGGCTCCTACGAGCAGTACTTC. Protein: CASSLSGGSYEQYF.

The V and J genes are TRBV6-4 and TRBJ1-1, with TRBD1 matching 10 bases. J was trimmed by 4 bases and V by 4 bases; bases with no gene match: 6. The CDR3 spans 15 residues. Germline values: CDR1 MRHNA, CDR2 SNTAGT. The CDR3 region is CASSVSTGGVTEAFF. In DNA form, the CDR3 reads TGTGCCAGCAGTGTATCGACAGGGGGCGTCACTGAAGCTTTCTTT.

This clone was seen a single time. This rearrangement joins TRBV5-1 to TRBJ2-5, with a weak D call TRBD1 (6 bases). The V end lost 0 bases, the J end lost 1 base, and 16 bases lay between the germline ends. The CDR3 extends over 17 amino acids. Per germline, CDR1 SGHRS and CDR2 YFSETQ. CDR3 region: CASSLAGRGRSQETQYF. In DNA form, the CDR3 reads TGCGCCAGCAGCTTGGCGGGCAGGGGCAGGTCCCAAGAGACCCAGTACTTC. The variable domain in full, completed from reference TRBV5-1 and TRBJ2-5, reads KAGVTQTPRYLIKTRGQQVTLSCSPISGHRSVSWYQQTPGQGLQFLFEYFSETQRNKGNFPGRFSGRQFSNSRSEMNVSTLELGDSALYLCASSLAGRGRSQETQYFGPGTRLLVL.

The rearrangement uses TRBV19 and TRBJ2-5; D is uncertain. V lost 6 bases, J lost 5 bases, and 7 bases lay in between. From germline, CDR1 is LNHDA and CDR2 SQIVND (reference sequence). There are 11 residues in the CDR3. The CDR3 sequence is CASRVAETQYF. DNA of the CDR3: TGTGCCAGTAGGGTAGCCGAGACCCAGTACTTC.